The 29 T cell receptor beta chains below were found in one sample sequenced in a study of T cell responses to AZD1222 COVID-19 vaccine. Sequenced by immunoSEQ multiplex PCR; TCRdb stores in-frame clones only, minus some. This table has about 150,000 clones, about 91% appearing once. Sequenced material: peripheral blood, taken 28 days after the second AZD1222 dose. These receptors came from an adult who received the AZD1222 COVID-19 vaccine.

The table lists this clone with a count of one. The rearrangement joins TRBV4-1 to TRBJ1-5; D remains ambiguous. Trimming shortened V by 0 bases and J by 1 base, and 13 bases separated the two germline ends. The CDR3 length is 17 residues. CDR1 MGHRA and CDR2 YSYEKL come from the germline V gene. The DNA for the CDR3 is TGCGCCAGCAGCCAAGATCTCCCCTTGGGCAGCAATCAGCCCCAGCATTTT. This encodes CASSQDLPLGSNQPQHF.

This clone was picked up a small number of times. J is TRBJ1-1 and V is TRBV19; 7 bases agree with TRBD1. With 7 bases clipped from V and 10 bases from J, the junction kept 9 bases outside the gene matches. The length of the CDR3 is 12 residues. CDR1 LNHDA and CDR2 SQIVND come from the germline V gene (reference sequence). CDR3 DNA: TGTGCCAGTACCAGGGGGTACAGTGGAGCTTTCTTT. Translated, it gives CASTRGYSGAFF.

The CDR3 sequence is CASSPRPRDRVSPLHF. DNA for the CDR3: TGTGCCAGCAGCCCCAGACCTCGGGACAGGGTTTCACCCCTCCACTTT. The chain uses TRBV3-1 (or the pseudogene TRBV3-2) and TRBJ1-6; 9 nucleotides match TRBD1. CDR1 LGHDT and CDR2 YNNKEL come from the germline V gene (reference sequence). The CDR3 consists of 16 residues. V lost 4 bases, J lost 9 bases, and 10 bases stayed unmatched.

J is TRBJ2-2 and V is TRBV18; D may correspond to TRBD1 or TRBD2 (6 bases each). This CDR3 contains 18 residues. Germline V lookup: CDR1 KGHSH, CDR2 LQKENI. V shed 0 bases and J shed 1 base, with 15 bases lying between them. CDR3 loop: CASSPPWGPGENTGELFF. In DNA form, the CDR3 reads TGTGCCAGCTCACCACCGTGGGGGCCGGGGGAGAACACCGGGGAGCTGTTTTTT. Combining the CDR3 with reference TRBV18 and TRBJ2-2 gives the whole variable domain NAGVMQNPRHLVRRRGQEARLRCSPMKGHSHVYWYRQLPEEGLKFMVYLQKENIIDESGMPKERFSAEFPKEGPSILRIQQVVRGDSAAYFCASSPPWGPGENTGELFFGEGSRLTVL.

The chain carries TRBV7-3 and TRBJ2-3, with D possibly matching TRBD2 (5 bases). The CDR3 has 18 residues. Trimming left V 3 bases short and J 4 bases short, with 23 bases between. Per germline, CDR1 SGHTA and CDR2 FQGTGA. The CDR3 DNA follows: TGTGCCAGCAGCTTTTCTCCCAGCCGGGGAGTCGGGCCAGATACGCAGTATTTT. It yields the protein CASSFSPSRGVGPDTQYF. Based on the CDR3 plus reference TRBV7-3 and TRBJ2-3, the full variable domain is GAGVSQTPSNKVTEKGKYVELRCDPISGHTALYWYRQSLGQGPEFLIYFQGTGAADDSGLPNDRFFAVRPEGSVSTLKIQRTERGDSAVYLCASSFSPSRGVGPDTQYFGPGTRLTVL.

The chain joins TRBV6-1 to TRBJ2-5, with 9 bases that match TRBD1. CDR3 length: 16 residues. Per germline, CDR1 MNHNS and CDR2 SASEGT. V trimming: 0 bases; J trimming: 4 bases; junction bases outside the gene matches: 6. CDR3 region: CASSEAVWTGVETQYF. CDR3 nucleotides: TGTGCCAGCAGTGAAGCGGTGTGGACAGGGGTAGAGACCCAGTACTTC.

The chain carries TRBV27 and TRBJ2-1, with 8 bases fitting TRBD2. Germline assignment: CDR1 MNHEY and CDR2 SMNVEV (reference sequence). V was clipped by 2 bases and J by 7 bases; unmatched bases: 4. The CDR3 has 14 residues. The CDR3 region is CASSLTPGGNEQFF. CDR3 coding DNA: TGTGCCAGCAGTTTAACCCCGGGGGGGAATGAGCAGTTCTTC.

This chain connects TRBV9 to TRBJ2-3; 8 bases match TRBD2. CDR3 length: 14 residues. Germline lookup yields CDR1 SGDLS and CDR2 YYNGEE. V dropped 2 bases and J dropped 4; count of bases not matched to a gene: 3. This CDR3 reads CASSVSGVSDTQYF. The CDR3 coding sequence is TGTGCCAGCAGCGTTAGCGGGGTTTCAGATACGCAGTATTTT.

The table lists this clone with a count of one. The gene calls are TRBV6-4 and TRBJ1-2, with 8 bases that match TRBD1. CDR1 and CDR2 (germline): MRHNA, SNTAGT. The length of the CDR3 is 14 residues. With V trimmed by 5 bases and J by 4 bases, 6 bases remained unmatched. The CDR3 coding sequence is TGTGCCAGCAGTCGGACAGGGTCTGGCTATGGCTACACCTTC. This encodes CASSRTGSGYGYTF.

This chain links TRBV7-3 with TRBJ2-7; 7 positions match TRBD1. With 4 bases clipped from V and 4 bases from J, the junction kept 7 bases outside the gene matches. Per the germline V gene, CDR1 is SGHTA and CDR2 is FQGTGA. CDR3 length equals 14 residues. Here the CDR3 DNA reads TGTGCCAGCAGCTCACGACAGGGCCAATACGAGCAGTACTTC. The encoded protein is CASSSRQGQYEQYF.

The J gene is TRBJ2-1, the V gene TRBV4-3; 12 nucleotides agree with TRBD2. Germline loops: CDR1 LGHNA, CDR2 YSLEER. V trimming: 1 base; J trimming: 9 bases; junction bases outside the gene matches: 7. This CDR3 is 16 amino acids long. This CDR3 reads CASSQALAGGPSEQFF. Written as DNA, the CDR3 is TGCGCCAGCAGCCAAGCTCTAGCGGGAGGGCCCAGTGAGCAGTTCTTC.

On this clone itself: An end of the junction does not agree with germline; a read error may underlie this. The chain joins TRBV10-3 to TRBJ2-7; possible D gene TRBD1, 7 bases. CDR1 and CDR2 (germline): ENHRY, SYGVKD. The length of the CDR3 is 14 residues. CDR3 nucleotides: TGTGCCATCCGTGAGACAGGGACTGCCTACGAGCAGTACTTC. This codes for CAIRETGTAYEQYF.

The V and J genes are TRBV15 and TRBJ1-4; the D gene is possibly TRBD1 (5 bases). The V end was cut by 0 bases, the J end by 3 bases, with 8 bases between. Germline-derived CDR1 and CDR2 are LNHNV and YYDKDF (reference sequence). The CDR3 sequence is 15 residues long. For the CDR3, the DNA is TGTGCCACCAGCAGAGATCCGGGGGCTAATGAAAAACTGTTTTTT. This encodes CATSRDPGANEKLFF.

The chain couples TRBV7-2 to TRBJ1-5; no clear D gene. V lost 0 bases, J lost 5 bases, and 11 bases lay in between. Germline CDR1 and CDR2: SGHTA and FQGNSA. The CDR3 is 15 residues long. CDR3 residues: CASSLAAGADQPQHF. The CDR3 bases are TGTGCCAGCAGCTTAGCAGCGGGCGCGGATCAGCCCCAGCATTTT.

CDR3 in DNA: TGTGCCAGTAGTCAGGGACAGTCCTATTCACCCCTCCACTTT. Translation gives CASSQGQSYSPLHF. This chain uses TRBV19 with TRBJ1-6; 7 bases line up with TRBD1. The J segment lost 8 bases and the V segment lost 5 bases, leaving 6 bases of the junction unmatched. The CDR3 is 14 residues long. The germline CDR1 and CDR2 sequences are LNHDA and SQIVND (reference sequence).

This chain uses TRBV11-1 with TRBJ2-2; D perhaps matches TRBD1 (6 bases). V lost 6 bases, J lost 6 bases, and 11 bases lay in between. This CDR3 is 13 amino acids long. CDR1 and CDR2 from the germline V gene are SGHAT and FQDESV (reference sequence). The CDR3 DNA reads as TGTGCCAGCAGGCCTAACAGGGCCGGGGAGCTGTTTTTT. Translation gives CASRPNRAGELFF.

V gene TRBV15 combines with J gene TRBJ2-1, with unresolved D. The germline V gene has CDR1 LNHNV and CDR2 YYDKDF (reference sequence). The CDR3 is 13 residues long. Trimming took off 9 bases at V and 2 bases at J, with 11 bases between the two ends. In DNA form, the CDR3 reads TGTGCCACAAAGCAGAGAACCTACAATGAGCAGTTCTTC. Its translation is CATKQRTYNEQFF. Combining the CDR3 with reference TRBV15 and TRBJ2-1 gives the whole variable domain DAMVIQNPRYQVTQFGKPVTLSCSQTLNHNVMYWYQQKSSQAPKLLFHYYDKDFNNEADTPDNFQSRRPNTSFCFLDIRSPGLGDTAMYLCATKQRTYNEQFFGPGTRLTVL.

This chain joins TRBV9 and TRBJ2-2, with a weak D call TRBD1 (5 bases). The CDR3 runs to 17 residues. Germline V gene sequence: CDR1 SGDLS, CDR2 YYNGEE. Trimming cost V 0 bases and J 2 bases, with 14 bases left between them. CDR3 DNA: TGTGCCAGCAGCGTAGCTTTTCAGGGCATAAACACCGGGGAGCTGTTTTTT. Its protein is CASSVAFQGINTGELFF.

The CDR3 nucleotides are TGTGCCTGGAACCTGGGGGGGGACGACTATGGCTACACCTTC. As protein: CAWNLGGDDYGYTF. The chain has TRBV30 and TRBJ1-2; a possible D gene is TRBD1 (5 bases). V lost 4 bases to trimming and J lost 3 bases, with 15 bases between them. The CDR3 is 14 residues long. The germline V gene encodes CDR1 GTSNPN and CDR2 SVGIG (reference sequence).

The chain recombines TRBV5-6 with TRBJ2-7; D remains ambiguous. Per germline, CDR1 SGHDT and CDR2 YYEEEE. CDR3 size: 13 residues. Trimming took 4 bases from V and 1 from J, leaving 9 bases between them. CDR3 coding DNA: TGTGCCAGCAGCCCGACGCGGTCCTACGAGCAGTACTTC. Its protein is CASSPTRSYEQYF.

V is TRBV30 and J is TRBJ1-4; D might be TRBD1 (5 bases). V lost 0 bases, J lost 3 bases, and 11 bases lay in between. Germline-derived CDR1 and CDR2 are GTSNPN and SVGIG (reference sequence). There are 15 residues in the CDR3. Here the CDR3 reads CAWSVLGGPNEKLFF. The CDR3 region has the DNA TGTGCCTGGAGTGTATTGGGGGGACCTAATGAAAAACTGTTTTTT.

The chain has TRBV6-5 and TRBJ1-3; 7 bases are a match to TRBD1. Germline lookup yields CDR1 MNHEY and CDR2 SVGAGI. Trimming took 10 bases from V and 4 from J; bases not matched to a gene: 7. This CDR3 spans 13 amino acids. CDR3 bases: TGTGCCACCTCGACAGGGTACGGAAACACCATATATTTT. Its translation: CATSTGYGNTIYF.

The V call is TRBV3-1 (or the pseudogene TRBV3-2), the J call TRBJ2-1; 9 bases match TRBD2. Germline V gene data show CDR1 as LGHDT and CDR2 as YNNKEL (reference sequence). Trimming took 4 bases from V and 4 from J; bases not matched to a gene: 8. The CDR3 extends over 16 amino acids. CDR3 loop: CASSPRVSGGYNEQFF. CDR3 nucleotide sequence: TGTGCCAGCAGCCCCCGAGTTAGCGGGGGTTACAATGAGCAGTTCTTC.

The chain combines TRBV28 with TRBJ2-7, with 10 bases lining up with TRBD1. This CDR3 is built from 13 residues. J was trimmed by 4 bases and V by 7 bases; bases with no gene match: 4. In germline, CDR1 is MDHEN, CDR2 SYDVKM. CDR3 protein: CASKTGGVYEQYF. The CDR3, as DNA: TGTGCCAGCAAGACAGGGGGCGTTTACGAGCAGTACTTC. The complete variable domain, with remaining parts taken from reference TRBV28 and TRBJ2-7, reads DVKVTQSSRYLVKRTGEKVFLECVQDMDHENMFWYRQDPGLGLRLIYFSYDVKMKEKGDIPEGYSVSREKKERFSLILESASTNQTSMYLCASKTGGVYEQYFGPGTRLTVT.

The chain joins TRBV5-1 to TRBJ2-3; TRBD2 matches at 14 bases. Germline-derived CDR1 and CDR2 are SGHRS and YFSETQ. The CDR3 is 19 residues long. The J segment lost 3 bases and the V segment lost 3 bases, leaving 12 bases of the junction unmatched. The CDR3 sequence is CASSSKRLAGGPVTDTQYF. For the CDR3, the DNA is TGCGCCAGCAGCTCTAAAAGACTAGCGGGGGGGCCGGTGACAGATACGCAGTATTTT.

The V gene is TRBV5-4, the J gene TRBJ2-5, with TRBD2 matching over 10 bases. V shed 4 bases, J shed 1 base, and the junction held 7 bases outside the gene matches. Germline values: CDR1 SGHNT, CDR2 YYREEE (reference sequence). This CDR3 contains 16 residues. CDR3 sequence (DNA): TGTGCCAGCAGCAGCAGGACTAGCGGATTCCAAGAGACCCAGTACTTC. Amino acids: CASSSRTSGFQETQYF.

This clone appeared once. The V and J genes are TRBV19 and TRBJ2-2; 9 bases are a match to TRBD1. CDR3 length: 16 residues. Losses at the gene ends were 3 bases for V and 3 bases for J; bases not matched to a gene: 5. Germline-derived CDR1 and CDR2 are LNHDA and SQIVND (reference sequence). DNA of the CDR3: TGTGCCAGTAGTATTGTCCGGACAGGGGACACCGGGGAGCTGTTTTTT. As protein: CASSIVRTGDTGELFF.

CDR3: CASSRRDSLSTTDTQYF. The CDR3 DNA follows: TGTGCCAGCAGCCGGAGGGACTCCCTCTCTACCACAGATACGCAGTATTTT. The chain combines TRBV7-8 with TRBJ2-3, with D perhaps TRBD2 (6 bases). From germline, CDR1 is SGHVS and CDR2 FQNEAQ. The CDR3 runs to 17 residues. V lost 5 bases and J lost 2, with 20 bases in between.

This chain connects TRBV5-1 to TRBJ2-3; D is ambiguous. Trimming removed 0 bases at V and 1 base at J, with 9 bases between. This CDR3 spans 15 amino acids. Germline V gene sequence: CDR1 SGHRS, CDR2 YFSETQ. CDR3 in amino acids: CASSLASAGTDTQYF. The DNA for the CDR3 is TGCGCCAGCAGCTTGGCCTCGGCGGGCACAGATACGCAGTATTTT. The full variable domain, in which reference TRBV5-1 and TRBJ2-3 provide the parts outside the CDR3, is KAGVTQTPRYLIKTRGQQVTLSCSPISGHRSVSWYQQTPGQGLQFLFEYFSETQRNKGNFPGRFSGRQFSNSRSEMNVSTLELGDSALYLCASSLASAGTDTQYFGPGTRLTVL.